This entry is about one T cell receptor beta chain. This clonotype turned up a few times. The antigen it binds to is not known. Base-call qualities are not available, and no considerably larger clone is one nucleotide away. TCRdb lists the instrument as Illumina NovaSeq 6000. TCRalpha and TCRbeta cDNA libraries were constructed by 5'RACE with constant-segment primers, with sample barcodes and unique molecular identifiers being introduced. RNA was extracted from every sample with Trizol reagent. Amplification of the libraries took two PCR steps, and the second step added a second sample barcode plus Illumina TruSeq adapters. Sequencing of the libraries was done on an Illumina NovaSeq, producing 2 x 150 bp paired-end reads. The original methods were these. Demultiplexing of reads and collapsing into UMI-guided consensus sequences were performed with migec v1.2.7. Using mixcr v2.1.11, UMI consensuses were aligned to TRA and TRB V and J templates and then assembled into clonotypes. Clonotypes were classified as expanded or contracted when called significant by both edgeR and NoisET, with noise models trained on biological replicates. For edgeR calls, the thresholds were a false discovery rate-adjusted p below 0.01 and a log2 fold-change of 1. As an exploratory analysis of dynamics, PCA with hierarchical clustering was applied to max-normalized trajectories of the 1000 most abundant clonotypes. Separately sequenced CD4+ and CD8+ repertoires were used to assign the CD4 or CD8 phenotype of responding clones. TCRdb trimmed public reads at Q25 via fastp, called clones via MiXCR and kept in-frame beta chains. Every distinct CDR3 protein forms one entry, paired with its most common genes and DNA. The V and J calls here are based on TCRdb, not the publication. This sample holds about 390,000 distinct CDR3 sequences; about 16% were observed only once. The ten largest clones add up to roughly 21% of the sample.

There are 16 amino acids in the CDR3, from cysteine to phenylalanine inclusive. The read is trimmed to its CDR3 DNA, 48 bases read in frame from base 1. Per the germline V gene, SGHRS is the CDR1 and YFSETQ is the CDR2. The junction shows trimming of 0 bases on V and 0 bases on J, plus 12 bases between the germline ends. This sample was taken from a study of T-cell memory formation after mild COVID-19 (dated by TCRdb to 2020 to 2023). With regard to the full study: Most TCR sequence clusters were specific to one of the two donors. In two donors, T-cell clones that expanded and contracted after mild COVID-19 were followed by sequencing TCRalpha and TCRbeta repertoires longitudinally. Two young, previously healthy adult volunteers, one female and one male, were included in the cohort.

Ficoll-Paque density gradient centrifugation was used to isolate PBMCs. Broader findings and caveats from the paper: Some responding clones were detected in pre-infection memory, which suggested that pre-existing cross-reactive memory T cells had joined the SARS-CoV-2 response. From day 15 to 85, contracting clones showed balanced CD4/CD8 phenotypes, whereas a second wave of clones that expanded from day 15 to 37 leaned towards CD4+. The second-wave clones that peaked on day 37 were not confirmed to be SARS-CoV-2 specific. The study included only a couple of mild cases, and larger cohorts that include severe cases with pre-infection samples were judged to be necessary. Contracting CD4+ clones turned up mainly in the CM and EM memory subsets, whereas EMRA was where CD8+ clones were enriched.

The clonotype comes from a young man who had mild COVID-19 (a few samples of this study predate the infection). The sample titles of this study are shuffled in the database, so cell type and time point are left out; the donor was told from shared clones. Recombination joined TRBV5-1 with TRBJ2-5, with the D call tentatively TRBD1 or TRBD2, each fitting 5 bases. The sample taken for sequencing was PBMCs or a T cell subset sorted from them (not recorded which). The nucleotide sequence reads TGCGCCAGCAGCTTGGCCGGGGCAGGGAACCAAGAGACCCAGTACTTC. Its translation is CASSLAGAGNQETQYF.